This T cell receptor beta chain originates from a study of blood T cells in healthy people across ages. The authors ran a second PCR of roughly 6 to 11 cycles using a sample-barcoded 5' primer and a J-beta primer mix. Every molecule of cDNA carried a tag from a template-switch adaptor with 12 random nucleotides. TCRdb processed the 5' RACE reads anew with MiXCR; each CDR3 protein has one entry. This table has 800,000 to 1,000,000 distinct CDR3 sequences, around 49% appearing once. Trimming stripped 0 bases from V and 1 base from J, with 12 bases between. The CDR3 contains 16 residues. Germline loops: CDR1 SGHRS, CDR2 YFSETQ.

The chain employs TRBV5-1 and TRBJ2-3; possibly TRBD2 for D (6 bases). The material sequenced was blood. This TCR derives from a young man in good health. Written as DNA, the CDR3 is TGCGCCAGCAGCTTGGGAGCGGGCCGGCGCACAGATACGCAGTATTTT. This encodes CASSLGAGRRTDTQYF.